The 21 T cell receptor beta chains given below trace back to one sample, sequenced in a study of T-cell reconstitution after alpha-beta-depleted transplantation in children (dated by TCRdb to about 2016). Libraries were built with PCR. TCRdb shows the sequencer as Illumina HiSeq 2500. To normalize quantification of the TCRbeta repertoire, the TCR libraries were built with molecular barcoding that relied on unique molecular identifiers. TCRdb's own reprocessing of the public reads used fastp at Q25 and MiXCR and kept productive beta chains. Entries that share a CDR3 protein sequence are merged under the most common genes and DNA. Recorded for this sample are hundreds of thousands of distinct CDR3 sequences; under 9.5% of them occurred a single time. Of the sample, around 6.2% is held by the ten largest clones. Source: PBMCs from the stem cell graft donor, taken from the stem cell graft. All receptors derive from a human donor who donated a stem cell graft to a child with acute lymphoblastic leukemia.

This clonotype was recorded many times. The chain is built from TRBV5-1 and TRBJ1-1, with a possible D match to TRBD1 (6 bases). Germline-derived CDR1 and CDR2 are SGHRS and YFSETQ. This CDR3 region has 14 residues. Trimming pared 4 bases from V and 1 base from J, leaving 11 bases between. The CDR3 DNA sequence: TGCGCCAGCAGCCCGGACAGAGCGAACACTGAAGCTTTCTTT. Encoded protein: CASSPDRANTEAFF.

This clonotype was seen many times. The chain recombines TRBV20-1 with TRBJ1-2; the D is unclear. The germline CDR1 and CDR2 sequences are DFQATT and SNEGSKA (reference sequence). This CDR3 is 10 amino acids long. CDR3 sequence reads: CRDGNYGYTF. CDR3 nucleotide sequence: TGCAGGGACGGTAACTATGGCTACACCTTC.

The V call is TRBV6-1, the J call TRBJ2-1, with 10 bases aligning to TRBD2. J was trimmed by 7 bases and V by 8 bases; bases with no gene match: 14. Germline V gene data show CDR1 as MNHNS and CDR2 as SASEGT. The CDR3 sequence is 16 residues long. CDR3 amino acids: CASSSGRLAGVNEQFF. As DNA, the CDR3 is TGTGCCAGCTCCAGCGGTCGGCTAGCGGGGGTTAATGAGCAGTTCTTC.

This clonotype occurred a few times. The J gene is TRBJ1-5, the V gene TRBV15; 8 bases agree with TRBD1. CDR1 and CDR2 (germline): LNHNV, YYDKDF (reference sequence). Trimming took 6 bases from V and 6 from J; bases not matched to a gene: 10. The CDR3 is made up of 15 amino acids. CDR3 in DNA: TGTGCCACCAGTCGGGGGACAGGAGGGTTTCAGCCCCAGCATTTT. It encodes CATSRGTGGFQPQHF.

This clonotype was observed at least ten times. V usage is TRBV7-2 and J usage is TRBJ2-7; TRBD1 is a possible D gene (6 bases). CDR3 length: 15 amino acids. Germline CDR1 and CDR2: SGHTA and FQGNSA. Deletions cut 1 base from V and 7 bases from J, with 17 bases between. The chain's CDR3 is CASSLVPGALGEQYF. In DNA form, the CDR3 reads TGTGCCAGCAGCTTAGTACCAGGGGCGTTAGGTGAGCAGTACTTC. The variable domain in full, completed from reference TRBV7-2 and TRBJ2-7, reads GAGVSQSPSNKVTEKGKDVELRCDPISGHTALYWYRQSLGQGLEFLIYFQGNSAPDKSGLPSDRFSAERTGGSVSTLTIQRTQQEDSAVYLCASSLVPGALGEQYFGPGTRLTVT.

This clonotype has at least ten counts. This chain joins TRBV12-3 or TRBV12-4 and TRBJ2-5; D not certain. The CDR3 loop spans 13 amino acids. With 2 bases removed from V and 5 bases from J, the gap between germline ends came to 9 bases. The CDR3 nucleotides are TGTGCCAGCAGTTTACTGATGGGGGAGACCCAGTACTTC. This sequence encodes CASSLLMGETQYF.

This clonotype was picked up a small number of times. In DNA form, the CDR3 reads TGTGCCAGCAGTTTTAAGGACGGTTACGAGCAGTACTTC. This gives the protein CASSFKDGYEQYF. The chain links TRBV6-6 to TRBJ2-7; no clear D. V was pared by 4 bases and J by 4 bases, with 11 bases between. The CDR3 length is 13 residues. Germline CDR1 reads MNHNY; CDR2 reads SVGAGI (reference sequence).

This clonotype was counted between two and nine times. This rearrangement joins TRBV7-7 to TRBJ1-5; TRBD1 is a possible D gene (5 bases). The CDR3 consists of 18 residues. Trimming cost V 5 bases and J 5 bases, with 25 bases left between them. Germline lookup yields CDR1 SSHAT and CDR2 FNYEAQ (reference sequence). The CDR3 region is CASSDRRLIGHKHQPQHF. CDR3 coding DNA: TGTGCCAGCAGCGATCGCAGACTCATTGGACATAAGCATCAGCCCCAGCATTTT.

This clonotype came up many times. V usage is TRBV24-1 and J usage is TRBJ2-1; TRBD2 matches 8 bases. The CDR3 is 16 residues long. J gave up 2 bases and V 1 base, and 3 bases lay outside the gene matches. Germline CDR1 reads KGHDR; CDR2 reads SFDVKD. The CDR3 coding sequence is TGTGCCACCAGTGATTTAGCGGGGGACACCTACAATGAGCAGTTCTTC. Amino acid sequence: CATSDLAGDTYNEQFF.

At least ten counts were recorded for this clonotype. V is TRBV29-1 and J is TRBJ2-2; TRBD2 aligns across 8 bases. The germline V gene has CDR1 SQVTM and CDR2 ANQGSEA. J lost 3 bases, V lost 2 bases, and 2 bases had no gene match. The CDR3 consists of 14 residues. As DNA, the CDR3 is TGCAGCGTTGAACCGGGGGGGGACACCGGGGAGCTGTTTTTT. Amino acid sequence: CSVEPGGDTGELFF.

In its sample, this clonotype was seen many times. This sequence joins TRBV10-1 and TRBJ2-7, with TRBD2 matching 7 bases. With V trimmed by 4 bases and J by 3 bases, 3 bases remained unmatched. Germline CDR1 is WNHNN and CDR2 is SYGVQD (reference sequence). CDR3 length: 13 amino acids. CDR3 protein: CASSVAGVYEQYF. CDR3 bases: TGCGCCAGCAGTGTCGCGGGGGTCTACGAGCAGTACTTC.

This clonotype was seen repeatedly, ten times or more. The chain joins TRBV6-2 or TRBV6-3 to TRBJ1-5; TRBD1 is a possible D gene (6 bases). The CDR3 is 13 amino acids. Germline V gene data show CDR1 as MNHEY and CDR2 as SVGEGT. Between the trimmed V and J ends, which lost 5 bases and 7 bases, there was a span of 12 bases. This chain's CDR3 is CASSNREVQPQHF. Written as DNA, the CDR3 is TGTGCCAGCAGTAACAGGGAGGTGCAGCCCCAGCATTTT.

Turning to this clonotype: One base away lies a much larger clone, so this may be a sequencing read error. V usage is TRBV20-1 and J usage is TRBJ1-5; tentative D call: TRBD1 (6 bases). The CDR3 covers 15 residues. Germline CDR1 is DFQATT and CDR2 is SNEGSKA (reference sequence). The CDR3 DNA is TGCAGTGCTAGAGATGCCAGGGGAATGAATCAGCCCCTGCATTTT. This encodes CSARDARGMNQPLHF.

A few counts support this clonotype. J is TRBJ2-1 and V is TRBV5-1; 11 nucleotides match TRBD2. The CDR3 contains 15 residues. Trimming at V came to 1 base and at J to 8 bases, leaving 5 bases not matched to a gene. CDR1 SGHRS and CDR2 YFSETQ come from the germline V gene. Here the CDR3 reads CASSLRSGGAHEQFF. For the CDR3, the DNA is TGCGCCAGCAGCTTGCGTAGCGGGGGGGCGCATGAGCAGTTCTTC.

This clonotype was observed a handful of times. V and J are TRBV6-5 and TRBJ1-1; D is ambiguous. The CDR3 contains 15 residues. The germline CDR1 and CDR2 sequences are MNHEY and SVGAGI. V lost 0 bases and J 3 bases, leaving 11 bases between the germline ends. The CDR3 protein is CASSYSRVSDTEAFF. The CDR3 DNA follows: TGTGCCAGCAGTTACTCTCGGGTGTCCGACACTGAAGCTTTCTTT.

This chain joins TRBV20-1 and TRBJ1-5; possibly TRBD1 for D (6 bases). The germline CDR1 and CDR2 sequences are DFQATT and SNEGSKA (reference sequence). Trimming took 4 bases from V and 5 from J, leaving 9 bases between them. The CDR3 has 12 residues. The chain's CDR3 is CSATQGDQPQHF. In DNA form, the CDR3 reads TGCAGTGCTACACAGGGCGATCAGCCCCAGCATTTT.

The chain employs TRBV4-2 and TRBJ2-3; the D gene is possibly TRBD2 (6 bases). Germline CDR1 LGHNA, CDR2 YNFKEQ. This CDR3 comprises 16 residues. Deletions cut 0 bases from V and 6 bases from J, with 16 bases between. CDR3 DNA sequence: TGTGCCAGCAGCCAAGAGCGGCGCGGGGTTTGGGATACGCAGTATTTT. The encoded protein is CASSQERRGVWDTQYF.

The chain carries TRBV7-9 and TRBJ2-4; D may be TRBD1 (5 bases). V dropped 1 base and J dropped 3 bases, with 13 bases sitting between them. Germline V gives CDR1 SEHNR, CDR2 FQNEAQ (reference sequence). The CDR3 extends over 16 amino acids. Here the CDR3 DNA reads TGTGCCAGCAGCTTAGTGCAGGGTGTCGGCAAAAACATTCAGTACTTC. Amino acids: CASSLVQGVGKNIQYF. The full variable domain, in which reference TRBV7-9 and TRBJ2-4 provide the parts outside the CDR3, is DTGVSQNPRHKITKRGQNVTFRCDPISEHNRLYWYRQTLGQGPEFLTYFQNEAQLEKSRLLSDRFSAERPKGSFSTLEIQRTEQGDSAMYLCASSLVQGVGKNIQYFGAGTRLSVL.

This clonotype is medium-sized (0.01 to 0.1%) within its sample. The V call is TRBV12-3 or TRBV12-4, the J call TRBJ2-7; D unclear. The CDR3 runs to 13 residues. V was shortened by 5 bases and J by 9 bases, with 17 bases between the two germline ends. Written as DNA, the CDR3 is TGTGCCAGCAGTCCCTCCGGTGGATCTGTGCAGTACTTC. Protein product: CASSPSGGSVQYF.

J is TRBJ1-2 and V is TRBV5-5; D call uncertain. In germline, CDR1 is SGHKS, CDR2 YYEKEE (reference sequence). This CDR3 comprises 17 residues. V was cut by 1 base and J by 10 bases, with 26 bases left in between. This chain's CDR3 is CASSLSDIPLPAGYYTF. CDR3 in DNA: TGTGCCAGCAGCTTGTCTGACATACCGCTACCTGCAGGCTACTACACCTTC.

This clonotype was counted at least ten times. The chain employs TRBV7-9 and TRBJ1-4, with a tentative D call TRBD1 (5 bases). Trimming stripped 3 bases from V and 0 bases from J, with 14 bases between. Germline V CDR1 and CDR2: SEHNR, FQNEAQ (reference sequence). The CDR3 totals 17 residues. The CDR3 loop reads CASSFSGHFATNEKLFF. The CDR3 coding sequence is TGTGCCAGCAGCTTCTCAGGACACTTTGCAACTAATGAAAAACTGTTTTTT.